These T cell receptor beta chains were read from a single sample in a study of CXCR3-negative and CXCR3-positive naive CD8 T cells. For each CDR3 protein, TCRdb gives one entry from its re-call of the 5' RACE reads, without DNA. The sample is made up of some 140,000 distinct CDR3 sequences, and the top ten hold nearly 0.5% of it. Material: naive CXCR3+ CD8+ T cells from blood. The receptor set was obtained from a human donor in good health. Some clones in this sample may be carry-over from other donors' samples. The CDR3 runs from the conserved cysteine through the conserved F or W.

V gene,J gene,CDR3 protein
TRBV10-3,TRBJ2-5,CAISDVQETQYF
TRBV19,TRBJ2-7,CASSSLSGILDEQYF
TRBV12-3/TRBV12-4,TRBJ2-7,CASSLRRLAGAVGEQYF
TRBV14,TRBJ2-7,CASSLRYRGSTYEQYF
TRBV12-3/TRBV12-4,TRBJ2-2,CASSLAAGWTGELFF
TRBV12-3/TRBV12-4,TRBJ1-2,CASSAHRDQGYTF
TRBV7-8,TRBJ2-3,CASSRGGHGTSGSFTDTQYF
TRBV14,TRBJ2-7,CASSQDIQGVTYEQYF
TRBV9,TRBJ2-7,CASSVGEGTDTYEQYF
TRBV5-4,TRBJ2-7,CASSAGTDNYEQYF
TRBV4-3,TRBJ2-7,CASSQEVGQGSDEQYF
TRBV6-5,TRBJ2-7,CASSSRVGSQTSYEQYF
TRBV30,TRBJ1-1,CAWSVNLNTEAFF
TRBV19,TRBJ2-7,CASSMISGSFYEQYF
TRBV11-3,TRBJ1-2,CASSLDRAGRSPYGYTF
TRBV7-8,TRBJ2-7,CASSPGRDEQYF
TRBV28,TRBJ1-1,CASSSGTVLRNTEAFF
TRBV5-6,TRBJ2-7,CASSHLTGVGSYEQYF
TRBV6-2/TRBV6-3,TRBJ2-7,CASRPNSGSGYEQYF
TRBV29-1,TRBJ1-2,CSVPSNRRDYGYTF
TRBV28,TRBJ2-7,CASSLYHSGPYEQYF
TRBV28,TRBJ2-3,CASGPFGTSGGDGDTQYF
TRBV20-1,TRBJ2-1,CSARSLRQNNEQFF
TRBV5-1,TRBJ2-7,CASSWTQSSYEQYF
TRBV29-1,TRBJ2-3,CSVVRASSDTQYF
TRBV14,TRBJ1-1,CATEGMNTEAFF